Below, 26 T cell receptor beta chains from the same sample are listed, as sequenced in a study of blood T cell repertoires in COVID-19. TCRdb keeps only in-frame clones here, not all; method: immunoSEQ multiplex PCR. The table records 430,000 or so clones, roughly 88% of them present only once. Sequenced sample: PBMCs or T cells enriched from blood (not recorded which). These receptors were taken from a woman aged 40-49 years who had recovered from COVID-19.

There are many counts of this clone. CDR3: CASSPDRQTMNTEAFF. The CDR3 DNA reads TGTGCCAGCAGCCCGGACAGGCAAACCATGAACACTGAAGCTTTCTTT. The chain links TRBV9 to TRBJ1-1; 7 positions match TRBD1. The V and J ends lost 4 bases and 0 bases, in that order; junction bases with no gene match: 9. Germline loops: CDR1 SGDLS, CDR2 YYNGEE. The CDR3 extends over 16 amino acids.

The V gene is TRBV19, the J gene TRBJ1-1, with D perhaps matching TRBD1 (6 bases). The germline V gene encodes CDR1 LNHDA and CDR2 SQIVND (reference sequence). The V end lost 6 bases, the J end lost 11 bases, and 13 bases lay between the germline ends. This CDR3 comprises 11 residues. In nucleotides, the CDR3 is TGTGCCAGTAGGTGGGACACTCGGGCTTTCTTT. Amino acids: CASRWDTRAFF.

The chain uses TRBV29-1 and TRBJ2-7; D is possibly TRBD2 (5 bases). Trimming shortened V by 4 bases and J by 0 bases, and 10 bases separated the two germline ends. Germline CDR1 reads SQVTM; CDR2 reads ANQGSEA. This CDR3 spans 13 amino acids. The CDR3 loop reads CSVARTGSYEQYF. In nucleotides, the CDR3 is TGCAGCGTTGCGAGGACTGGCTCCTACGAGCAGTACTTC.

This clone was counted ten times or more. The chain carries TRBV5-4 and TRBJ2-2, with 7 nucleotides matching TRBD1. Germline V lookup: CDR1 SGHNT, CDR2 YYREEE (reference sequence). V lost 1 base and J lost 5; bases outside the gene matches: 8. The CDR3 extends over 16 amino acids. The chain's CDR3 is CASSLWWAGGTGELFF. The CDR3 DNA reads TGTGCCAGCAGCTTGTGGTGGGCAGGGGGAACCGGGGAGCTGTTTTTT.

The chain recombines TRBV5-4 with TRBJ2-1; TRBD2 agrees at 13 bases. Germline V gene lookup returns CDR1 SGHNT and CDR2 YYREEE (reference sequence). The CDR3 runs to 15 residues. V lost 4 bases to trimming and J lost 10 bases; unmatched junction nucleotides: 8. The CDR3 DNA follows: TGTGCCAGCAGCCCGACTAGCGGGAGGTCTAGCGAGCAGTTCTTC. Translation: CASSPTSGRSSEQFF.

The CDR3 protein is CASKADTEAFF. CDR3 DNA: TGTGCCAGCAAAGCGGACACTGAAGCTTTCTTT. This chain connects TRBV6-6 to TRBJ1-1; D remains ambiguous. V lost 7 bases and J 3 bases, leaving 6 bases between the germline ends. Germline CDR1 MNHNY, CDR2 SVGAGI (reference sequence). The CDR3 is 11 residues long.

J is TRBJ1-1 and V is TRBV3-1 (or the pseudogene TRBV3-2); perhaps TRBD1 as D (6 bases). Germline lookup yields CDR1 LGHDT and CDR2 YNNKEL (reference sequence). Trimming removed 2 bases at V and 1 base at J, with 17 bases between. The CDR3 is made up of 17 amino acids. The CDR3: CASSQNTPGAWNTEAFF. Here the CDR3 DNA reads TGTGCCAGCAGCCAAAATACCCCAGGGGCCTGGAACACTGAAGCTTTCTTT.

The chain is built from TRBV7-9 and TRBJ1-1, with TRBD1 matching over 8 bases. V was clipped by 5 bases and J by 10 bases; unmatched bases: 6. The CDR3 sequence is 12 residues long. Germline loops: CDR1 SEHNR, CDR2 FQNEAQ (reference sequence). The CDR3 DNA reads as TGTGCCAGCAGCGACAGGGGATGGGTAGCTTTCTTT. Translation gives CASSDRGWVAFF.

The rearrangement links TRBV3-1 (or the pseudogene TRBV3-2) to TRBJ1-4, with 9 bases matching TRBD1. CDR1 and CDR2 from the germline V gene are LGHDT and YNNKEL (reference sequence). This CDR3 contains 18 residues. V trimming: 2 bases; J trimming: 8 bases; junction bases outside the gene matches: 15. CDR3 DNA: TGTGCCAGCAGCCAAAACCATATTGGGGGGACAGGGAAGGAAAAACTGTTTTTT. Protein product: CASSQNHIGGTGKEKLFF.

J is TRBJ2-3 and V is TRBV7-9; 13 nucleotides match TRBD2. Trimming removed 0 bases from V and 3 bases from J; junction bases left unmatched: 6. Germline V gene sequence: CDR1 SEHNR, CDR2 FQNEAQ (reference sequence). The CDR3 has 18 residues. The DNA for the CDR3 is TGTGCCAGCAGCTTAGCGAGGACTAGCGGGAGAGTTACAGATACGCAGTATTTT. Translating gives CASSLARTSGRVTDTQYF.

The chain combines TRBV7-8 with TRBJ2-3; weak D call: TRBD2 (7 bases). The germline V gene has CDR1 SGHVS and CDR2 FQNEAQ. The CDR3 is made up of 16 amino acids. V was shortened by 5 bases and J by 4 bases, with 19 bases between the two germline ends. CDR3 sequence reads: CASSPSAGAPPDTQYF. The CDR3 DNA reads TGTGCCAGCAGCCCTAGTGCGGGGGCGCCCCCAGATACGCAGTATTTT.

This chain uses TRBV6-4 with TRBJ2-7; 13 bases line up with TRBD2. Germline values: CDR1 MRHNA, CDR2 SNTAGT. V shed 5 bases and J 9 bases; nucleotides not matched to a gene: 7. The CDR3 extends over 14 amino acids. The CDR3 DNA follows: TGTGCCAGCAGTCCGGGACTAGCGGGAAACGGGCAGTACTTC. Its protein is CASSPGLAGNGQYF.

This clone was seen a single time. This chain uses TRBV19 with TRBJ1-3, with TRBD1 identical over 7 bases. This CDR3 has 14 residues. The germline gives CDR1 LNHDA, CDR2 SQIVND (reference sequence). The trim removed 8 bases at V and 2 bases at J, leaving 6 bases unmatched. CDR3 nucleotides: TGTGCCAGTGAGGGACAGCGAGCTGGAAACACCATATATTTT. It encodes CASEGQRAGNTIYF.

The V gene is TRBV6-5, the J gene TRBJ1-5; a weak D match, TRBD1 (5 bases). V gave up 4 bases and J gave up 6 bases, with 10 bases separating them. Germline V gene sequence: CDR1 MNHEY, CDR2 SVGAGI. The CDR3 runs 13 residues. CDR3: CASSSGLGQPQHF. The CDR3 DNA reads TGTGCCAGCAGTTCAGGGTTGGGTCAGCCCCAGCATTTT.

The chain employs TRBV5-1 and TRBJ2-7; D is undetermined. V lost 1 base and J lost 2, with 7 bases in between. This CDR3 comprises 13 residues. The germline gives CDR1 SGHRS, CDR2 YFSETQ. CDR3 nucleotide sequence: TGCGCCAGCAGCTTGAACGGTGCCTACGAGCAGTACTTC. It yields the protein CASSLNGAYEQYF.

The chain links TRBV27 to TRBJ1-5; possibly TRBD1 for D (5 bases). Germline lookup yields CDR1 MNHEY and CDR2 SMNVEV (reference sequence). The CDR3 totals 12 residues. V was trimmed by 9 bases and J by 1 base, leaving 7 bases between them. The CDR3, as DNA: TGTGCCAGTCGACAGAGCAATCAGCCCCAGCATTTT. It translates to CASRQSNQPQHF.

CDR3 in amino acids: CASSFGTLAGEGVQETQYF. CDR3 in DNA: TGTGCCAGCAGCTTCGGCACCCTAGCGGGAGAAGGTGTCCAAGAGACCCAGTACTTC. The J gene is TRBJ2-5, the V gene TRBV11-2; 10 bases map to TRBD2. The junction had 14 bases not matched to a gene; V was cut back by 3 bases and J by 1 base. The CDR3 covers 19 residues. The V gene's germline CDR1 is SGHAT and CDR2 FQNNGV.

V is TRBV24-1 and J is TRBJ2-1; 14 nucleotides match TRBD2. The germline V gene encodes CDR1 KGHDR and CDR2 SFDVKD. The CDR3 sequence is 15 residues long. V dropped 9 bases and J dropped 7; count of bases not matched to a gene: 7. DNA of the CDR3: TGTGCCACCCGGCGCGGGACTAGCGGGAGAAATGAGCAGTTCTTC. Translating gives CATRRGTSGRNEQFF.

The J gene is TRBJ2-7, the V gene TRBV9; TRBD1 matches at 7 bases. The CDR3 spans 13 residues. The germline V gene has CDR1 SGDLS and CDR2 YYNGEE. V dropped 3 bases and J dropped 4; count of bases not matched to a gene: 4. CDR3 bases: TGTGCCAGCAGCGAGACAGGGTTGTACGAGCAGTACTTC. Protein sequence: CASSETGLYEQYF.

The genes are TRBV29-1 and TRBJ2-1; 8 bases map to TRBD2. This CDR3 contains 15 residues. Losses at the gene ends were 4 bases for V and 5 bases for J; bases not matched to a gene: 10. CDR1 and CDR2 (germline): SQVTM, ANQGSEA. For the CDR3, the DNA is TGCAGCGTTGCATTTGGGACTAGTTACCACAATGAGCAGTTCTTC. Translation: CSVAFGTSYHNEQFF.

The chain joins TRBV11-2 to TRBJ1-2; no clear D gene. The germline V gene has CDR1 SGHAT and CDR2 FQNNGV. With 0 bases removed from V and 4 bases from J, the gap between germline ends came to 12 bases. The CDR3 extends over 15 amino acids. The DNA of the CDR3 is TGTGCCAGCAGCTTAGATCCAAATCTCGGCTATGGCTACACCTTC. Translated: CASSLDPNLGYGYTF.

In its sample, this clone was seen once. The chain links TRBV6-5 to TRBJ1-2; D call uncertain. Trimming took off 6 bases at V and 1 base at J, with 15 bases between the two ends. Germline assignment: CDR1 MNHEY and CDR2 SVGAGI. The CDR3 length is 15 residues. CDR3 in amino acids: CASSLTAADNYGYTF. CDR3 in DNA: TGTGCCAGCAGCCTCACGGCGGCAGATAACTATGGCTACACCTTC.

The chain joins TRBV9 to TRBJ1-2, with TRBD1 identical over 12 bases. The V gene end was trimmed by 3 bases and the J gene end by 7 bases; junction bases not matched to a gene: 7. Per germline, CDR1 SGDLS and CDR2 YYNGEE. This CDR3 has 15 amino acids. The CDR3, as DNA: TGTGCCAGCAGCGGCGGGGGACAGGGGGCTCGTGGCTACACCTTC. Its translation is CASSGGGQGARGYTF.

This clone was detected only a few times. The genes are TRBV2 and TRBJ2-2; D unresolved. Germline values: CDR1 SNHLY, CDR2 FYNNEI. There are 15 residues in the CDR3. The ends were cut back, 4 bases at V and 1 base at J, with 10 bases in the middle. CDR3 coding DNA: TGTGCCAGCAGTGGGGTTGGCGGGAACACCGGGGAGCTGTTTTTT. Residues: CASSGVGGNTGELFF.

This chain links TRBV5-8 with TRBJ1-5; D gene uncertain. The V and J ends lost 0 bases and 3 bases respectively, with 10 bases between them. The germline V gene encodes CDR1 SGHTS and CDR2 YDEGEE. The CDR3 sequence is 15 residues long. The CDR3 nucleotides read TGTGCCAGCAGCTTGGGTCTGGGAGCCAATCAGCCCCAGCATTTT. Protein: CASSLGLGANQPQHF.

The chain combines TRBV4-2 with TRBJ1-2; the D is unclear. Between the trimmed V and J ends, which lost 3 bases and 7 bases, there was a span of 6 bases. The germline gives CDR1 LGHNA, CDR2 YNFKEQ. The CDR3 is 11 residues long. CDR3 nucleotide sequence: TGTGCCAGCAGCCATTTTCGTGGCTACACCTTC. Amino acids: CASSHFRGYTF.